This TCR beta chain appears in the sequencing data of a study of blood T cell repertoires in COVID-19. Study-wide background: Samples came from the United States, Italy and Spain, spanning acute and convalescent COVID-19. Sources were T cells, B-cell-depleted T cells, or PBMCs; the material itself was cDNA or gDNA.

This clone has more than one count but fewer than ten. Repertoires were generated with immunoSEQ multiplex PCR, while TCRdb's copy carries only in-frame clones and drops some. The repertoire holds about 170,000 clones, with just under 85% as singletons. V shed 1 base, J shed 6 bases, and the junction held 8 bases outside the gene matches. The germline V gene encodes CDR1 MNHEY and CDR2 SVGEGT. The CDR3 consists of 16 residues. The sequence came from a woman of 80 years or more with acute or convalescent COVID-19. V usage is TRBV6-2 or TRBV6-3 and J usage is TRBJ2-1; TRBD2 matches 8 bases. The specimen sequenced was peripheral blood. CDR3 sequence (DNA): TGTGCCAGCAGTTACTTTGGGCGGGAGGCTCTCAATGAGCAGTTCTTC. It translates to CASSYFGREALNEQFF.